This T cell receptor (beta chain) was profiled in a study of naive and memory T cell subsets (dated by TCRdb to 2016 to 2017). General notes on the study: The study applied an open-source, UMI-based TCR alpha and beta sequencing pipeline to sorted naive and memory peripheral blood T cell subsets. IgG serology results and the functional CMV T cell responses were in complete agreement. RNA was DNase-treated and reverse transcribed with TCR constant-region primers, mostly using SuperScript III. What the authors observed across the whole study: RNA-based TCR counts may be influenced by expression changes linked to T cell activation and differentiation. In both CD4 and CD8 cells, the Gini index increased while Shannon and inverse Simpson diversity decreased from naive through CM, EM and EMRA. Each clonotype was defined as a single alpha or beta chain sequence rather than as a paired alpha/beta receptor. A power law was followed by TCR abundance, with an exponent that differed between naive and memory subsets but was consistent across the three individuals. After error correction, only a single occurrence was seen for over 95% of naive TCR sequences, so much steeper abundance distributions were produced than in memory subsets. The repertoire findings for the naive and memory subsets could not be validated against a ground truth, as none was available.

From the second PCR step onward, the TCR alpha chain libraries and the TCR beta chain libraries were amplified separately. CMV status of each donor was established by measuring IFNgamma production from CD4+ T cells after fresh PBMCs were stimulated overnight with CMV viral lysate. CD4 T cells were positively selected using Miltenyi beads, after which CD8 T cells were positively selected from the CD4-negative fraction. Cells were stained for CD3, CD4, CD8, CD45RA, CD27 and a live/dead dye and were sorted on a BD Aria II into four subsets based on CD45RA and CD27. Blood was obtained from three healthy volunteers, and the blood from each volunteer was fractionated into CD4 and CD8 T cells and subsequently into four differentiation subsets. About 120 ml of peripheral blood was collected from each donor, and PBMC were isolated from the blood using Ficoll-Paque PLUS density-gradient centrifugation. The sorted cells were lysed in RLT buffer, after which RNA was extracted using a Qiagen RNeasy kit and kept at -80 degrees C.

V is cut back by 5 bases and J by 5 bases, with 12 bases in the junction unmatched. The CDR3 runs 18 residues from the cysteine to the phenylalanine. The retained sequence is limited to the CDR3, 54 bases, with the frame set at the first base. According to the germline V gene, CDR1 reads SGHTA and CDR2 reads FQGTGA. Details on this clonotype: Its specific antigen is unknown. No much larger clonotype is one base removed from it; base qualities were not supplied.

The method was UMI-ligation and nested PCR. To cover both TRBC1 and TRBC2, the beta constant-region primer consisted of an equimolar mix of two oligonucleotides. Four rounds of PCR, combining the SP2 primer with nested alpha and beta constant-region primers, were used to amplify the ligated cDNA. A single-stranded oligonucleotide containing the SP2 primer and a 12-nucleotide UMI was joined to the 3' end of the cDNA by T4 RNA ligase 1. The ligation reaction was kept at 16 degrees C for 20-24 hours. PCR2 was typically run as a SYBR Green qPCR and stopped at a predetermined threshold to prevent over-amplification. Apart from the first purification, every purification step used Agencourt AMPure XP magnetic beads. Libraries were quantified by Qubit and checked on a TapeStation, with a main peak expected near 650 bp. Pooled libraries were sequenced on an Illumina MiSeq with v2 2x251 paired-end kits, typically giving 1-2 million reads per sample. Each sample was pooled at approximately 4.3 nM, and about 5-7.5% PhiX was included to help cluster recognition. Per the original workflow: Using tag matching that tolerated one base-pair mismatch, Decombinator assigned V and J genes to FASTQ reads that had been processed by Demultiplexor. Collapsinator used UMIs to correct both sequencing errors and frequency errors arising from PCR heterogeneity. CDR3Translator translated TCRs and extracted CDR3s from the conserved cysteine to the FGXG phenylalanine, flagging non-productive sequences. Gini, Shannon entropy and inverse Simpson indices were calculated on repertoires that had been subsampled to equal numbers of UMI-defined TCRs. Within the linear range, a power law was fitted by maximum likelihood to the distributions of clonotype abundance. For one naive CD8 sample, the pipeline and MIGEC produced similar UMI counts, unique TCR numbers and clonal distributions. Repertoires were searched for roughly 7,300 CMV-associated CDR3 sequences compiled from VDJdb and a published dataset. TCRdb reprocessing: public reads trimmed at Q25 with fastp, clones called with MiXCR, in-frame beta chains kept. Each CDR3 protein gets just one entry, which takes the most common genes and DNA from the rows behind it. TCRdb, not the authors, supplied the V and J calls. The sample has 130,000 or so distinct CDR3 sequences on record, 35% to 40% of them singletons. Approximately 0.9% of the sample is in the top ten clones.

Sequenced sample: central memory CD4+ T cells from blood. The meaning of the sample's cell subset or site label: central memory, CD45RA- CD27+. The chain links TRBV7-3 with TRBJ2-1, with TRBD2 identical over 13 junction bases. The sequence was obtained from a human donor in good health. The base sequence is TGTGCCAGCAGCGCGGGACTAGCGGGACTTTTTCCCGACAATGAGCAGTTCTTC. Translation gives CASSAGLAGLFPDNEQFF. Here the CDR3 is joined to the reference TRBV7-3 and TRBJ2-1 genes, and the full variable domain is: GAGVSQTPSNKVTEKGKYVELRCDPISGHTALYWYRQSLGQGPEFLIYFQGTGAADDSGLPNDRFFAVRPEGSVSTLKIQRTERGDSAVYLCASSAGLAGLFPDNEQFFGPGTRLTVL.